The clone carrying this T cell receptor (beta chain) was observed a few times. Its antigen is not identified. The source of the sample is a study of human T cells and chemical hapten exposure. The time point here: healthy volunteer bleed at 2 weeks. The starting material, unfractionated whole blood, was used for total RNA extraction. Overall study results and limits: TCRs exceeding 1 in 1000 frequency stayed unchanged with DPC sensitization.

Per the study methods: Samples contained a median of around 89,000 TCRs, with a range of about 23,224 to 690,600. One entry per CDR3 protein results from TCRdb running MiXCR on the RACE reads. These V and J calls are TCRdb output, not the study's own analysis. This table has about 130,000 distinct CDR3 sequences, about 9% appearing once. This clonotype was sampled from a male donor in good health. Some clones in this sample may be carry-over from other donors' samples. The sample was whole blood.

The CDR3: CASSQDRANNQPQHF. DNA of the CDR3: TGCGCCAGCAGCCAAGACAGGGCGAACAATCAGCCCCAGCATTTT. The chain carries TRBV4-3 and TRBJ1-5, with a possible D match to TRBD1 (5 bases). This CDR3 has 15 amino acids. Germline CDR1 LGHNA, CDR2 YSLEER. V was pared by 0 bases and J by 3 bases, with 9 bases between.